A selection of T cell receptor beta chains follows, all from one sample in a study of human T cells and chemical hapten exposure. TCRdb called the RACE reads again in MiXCR, with one record for every CDR3 protein. The profile shows tens of thousands of distinct CDR3 sequences, 5.5% to 7.5% of them singletons. The sample here was whole blood, taken in connection with sensitization to the hapten diphenylcyclopropenone (DPC). The receptors shown here come from a woman under 40 with alopecia areata. Some clones in this sample may be carry-over from other donors' samples. The CDR3 runs from the conserved cysteine through the conserved F or W. Fields, in order: D gene, V gene, clone size, J gene, CDR3 DNA, CDR3 protein. D genes are given only for firm matches. The size of a clone is reported for some rows only, either as once, few or many, or as a class for expanded clones.

>NA|TRBV5-1|many|TRBJ2-7
TGCGCCAGCAGCTTGGCGGCCCTCGACTCCTACGAGCAGTACTTC
CASSLAALDSYEQYF
>NA|TRBV12-3/TRBV12-4|NA|TRBJ2-7
TGTGCCAGCAGTGACCTTAATTCAGTGTACGAGCAGTACTTC
CASSDLNSVYEQYF
>TRBD1|TRBV7-9|NA|TRBJ1-2
TGTGCCAGCAGTCCGACAGGGGCCTATGGCTACACCTTC
CASSPTGAYGYTF
>NA|TRBV6-2/TRBV6-3|few|TRBJ2-2
TGTGCCTCAGGGGTTTTGGCCCACCGGGAGCTGTTTTTT
CASGVLAHRELFF
>TRBD1|TRBV6-5|medium-sized|TRBJ1-2
TGTGCCAGCAGTTCCGGGACAGGCTTTTCTGGCTACACCTTC
CASSSGTGFSGYTF
>NA|TRBV7-2|few|TRBJ2-2
TGTGCCAGCAGCTTAGTACGGGGAAAGACCGGGGAGCTGTTTTTT
CASSLVRGKTGELFF
>TRBD1|TRBV6-5|many|TRBJ2-3
TGTGCCAGTCAGGGGGCCCGCACAGGTACGCAGTATTTT
CASQGARTGTQYF
>TRBD1|TRBV6-1|many|TRBJ1-6
TGTGCCAGCAGTGTCCAGCGACAGGGGAATTCACCCCTCCACTTT
CASSVQRQGNSPLHF
>NA|TRBV7-9|few|TRBJ1-6
TGTGCCAGCAGCTTACCGCCCTCACCCCTCCACTTT
CASSLPPSPLHF
>NA|TRBV29-1|few|TRBJ2-3
TGCAGCGTCGTCCCCGCGTGGAGTCTGGATACGCAGTATTTT
CSVVPAWSLDTQYF
>NA|TRBV29-1|many|TRBJ2-3
TGCAGCGTGGGGGGGGGCCAGCCCCATTTCACAGATACGCAGTATTTT
CSVGGGQPHFTDTQYF
>TRBD1|TRBV5-1|few|TRBJ1-1
TGCGCCAGCAGACTGGGACAGGGAGACACTGAAGCTTTCTTT
CASRLGQGDTEAFF
>NA|TRBV24-1|many|TRBJ2-3
TGTGCCACCAGTGATTTGATCACAGATACGCAGTATTTT
CATSDLITDTQYF
>TRBD2|TRBV27|medium-sized|TRBJ2-1
TGTGCCAGCAGAGTCTCGGGGGGGGCCGGTAATGAGCAGTTCTTC
CASRVSGGAGNEQFF
>NA|TRBV7-9|NA|TRBJ1-1
TGTGCCAGCAGCTTAGCGCCGAACACTGAAGCTTTCTTT
CASSLAPNTEAFF
>NA|TRBV28|NA|TRBJ2-2
TGTGCCAGCAGTAGAAGGGCAGGGGGGTTCACCGGGGAGCTGTTTTTT
CASSRRAGGFTGELFF
>TRBD1|TRBV20-1|few|TRBJ1-1
TGCAGTGCTATAGAAACAGGGGCGCACACTGAAGCTTTCTTT
CSAIETGAHTEAFF
>NA|TRBV5-1|few|TRBJ2-4
TGCGCCAGCAGCTTGGGACTAGTGCAAGCCAAAAACATTCAGTACTTC
CASSLGLVQAKNIQYF
>NA|TRBV5-4|few|TRBJ2-1
TGTGCCAGCAGCGAGGGGGTTGAGCAGTTCTTC
CASSEGVEQFF
>NA|TRBV2|many|TRBJ2-5
TGTGCCAGCAGTATCAGGGGACGGTACCAAGAGACCCAGTACTTC
CASSIRGRYQETQYF
>TRBD1|TRBV19|few|TRBJ2-4
TGTGCCAGTAGTTCCCGAACCCTTGGACAGGGGGAGCACATTCAGTACTTC
CASSSRTLGQGEHIQYF
>TRBD2|TRBV28|many|TRBJ2-7
TGTGCCAGCAGTCCGCTCCCAGCGGGGGGGCCAACCTACGAGCAGTACTTC
CASSPLPAGGPTYEQYF
>NA|TRBV28|many|TRBJ1-5
TGTGCCAGCAGTTTTCCAGGGTCGCATCAGCCCCAGCATTTT
CASSFPGSHQPQHF
>NA|TRBV6-6|many|TRBJ2-7
TGTGCCAGCAGCCAGGCCGCACAGAGCTCCTACGAGCAGTACTTC
CASSQAAQSSYEQYF